The present T cell receptor beta chain was sequenced within a study of Ad26.COV2.S vaccination and SARS-CoV-2 variants. The CDR3 spans 16 residues. With V trimmed by 5 bases and J by 2 bases, 7 bases remained unmatched. Germline values: CDR1 MDHEN, CDR2 SYDVKM. Treatment of the sample: roughly 18 received Ad26.COV2.S at low or high dose, single or two shots; 5 received placebo; per-sample allocation not given. Specimen acquisition occurred on day 63 following the initial vaccine or placebo injection. Recruitment in Boston yielded a donor of adult age, 18-55 years. Some clones are missing from TCRdb's copy, which holds only in-frame ones; the method was immunoSEQ multiplex PCR. The table lists about 350,000 clones, around 90% of them singletons.

The starting material was peripheral blood, obtained in a trial of Ad26.COV2.S vaccine versus placebo. This chain uses TRBV28 with TRBJ2-3, with 10 bases that match TRBD1. The TCR comes from a person aged 18-60 years who received the Ad26.COV2.S COVID-19 vaccine or a placebo. The DNA for the CDR3 is TGTGCCAGCAGTCGGGACAGGGGAGTGAACACAGATACGCAGTATTTT. Translating it yields CASSRDRGVNTDTQYF.